The present T cell receptor beta chain was sequenced within a study of response to subunit inactivated influenza vaccine. The CDR3 has 15 amino acids. The germline gives CDR1 SGDLS, CDR2 YYNGEE. The V segment lost 0 bases and the J segment 2 bases; nucleotides outside the gene matches: 5. TCRdb passed the RT-PCR reads through MiXCR, listing each CDR3 protein once. This table has 860,000 or so distinct CDR3 sequences, about 20% appearing once. In this sample, this clonotype turned up a few times. The sequence derives from a man aged 50 to 59 who received an inactivated influenza vaccine. The source material was PBMCs from blood, sampled 4 to 6 days after vaccination. The gene calls are TRBV9 and TRBJ2-7; TRBD2 matches 7 bases. CDR3 amino acids: CASSVDASGTYEQYF. DNA of the CDR3: TGTGCCAGCAGCGTAGACGCTAGCGGAACCTACGAGCAGTACTTC.